A single sample gave rise to the 14 T cell receptor beta chains below, sequenced in a study of OX40 agonist ivuxolimab in advanced cancers. The protocol was immunoSEQ multiplex PCR, while the TCRdb copy is restricted to in-frame clones and leaves out a portion. Among 35,000 to 55,000 clones listed, roughly 82% were seen once. The starting material was CD4+ or CD8+ T cells sorted from blood, obtained in a trial of the OX40 agonist ivuxolimab. The receptors stem from an adult with an advanced solid tumor such as melanoma, head and neck, liver or kidney cancer.

The genes are TRBV18 and TRBJ1-1; D gene uncertain. V lost 1 base and J 11 bases, leaving 20 bases between the germline ends. Per the germline V gene, CDR1 is KGHSH and CDR2 is LQKENI. The CDR3 has 15 residues. The CDR3 DNA reads as TGTGCCAGCTCACCACTCTACGAGACGGTCGGCAGCGCTTTCTTT. Translated: CASSPLYETVGSAFF.

The rearrangement links TRBV6-6 to TRBJ2-7; D might be TRBD1 (6 bases). The CDR3 contains 12 residues. The V end lost 6 bases, the J end lost 3 bases, and 9 bases lay between the germline ends. Germline V gene lookup returns CDR1 MNHNY and CDR2 SVGAGI (reference sequence). The CDR3 region is CASSRGLYEQYF. CDR3 coding DNA: TGTGCCAGCAGCAGGGGCCTCTACGAGCAGTACTTC.

V usage is TRBV30 and J usage is TRBJ2-2, with 8 bases matching TRBD1. CDR3 size: 15 residues. Germline V gene data show CDR1 as GTSNPN and CDR2 as SVGIG (reference sequence). The V segment lost 7 bases and the J segment 0 bases; nucleotides outside the gene matches: 7. This CDR3 is CASLTGGPNTGELFF. CDR3 DNA: TGTGCCTCGTTAACAGGGGGACCGAACACCGGGGAGCTGTTTTTT.

The rearrangement links TRBV4-1 to TRBJ1-5; D gene uncertain. Germline CDR1 MGHRA, CDR2 YSYEKL. V lost 0 bases and J lost 9, with 15 bases in between. The CDR3 is 15 residues long. The DNA of the CDR3 is TGCGCCAGCAGCCAAGATCTCAGAGGCCAGGCGCCCCAGCATTTT. Its translation is CASSQDLRGQAPQHF.

The chain employs TRBV11-2 and TRBJ2-5, with TRBD1 identical over 10 bases. The junction had 5 bases not matched to a gene; V was cut back by 0 bases and J by 4 bases. The length of the CDR3 is 16 residues. Germline assignment: CDR1 SGHAT and CDR2 FQNNGV. The CDR3 region has the DNA TGTGCCAGCAGCTTAGAGGGGGGGACAGGGGCAGAGACCCAGTACTTC. Encoded protein: CASSLEGGTGAETQYF.

This clone was seen a handful of times. V and J are TRBV21-1 and TRBJ1-2; the table's D gene call, TRBD1, was not cross checked with the DNA. TRBV21-1 is recorded as a pseudogene. The CDR3 has 14 residues. DNA of the CDR3: TGTGCCAGCAGCACCTCCACAACGAACTATGGCTACACCTTC. Its protein is CASSTSTTNYGYTF.

The rearrangement uses TRBV6-1 and TRBJ1-3, with D possibly being TRBD1 (5 bases). The CDR3 extends over 13 amino acids. V lost 8 bases and J 2 bases, leaving 10 bases between the germline ends. Germline CDR1 is MNHNS and CDR2 is SASEGT. The CDR3 spells CASGGLPGNTIYF. Here the CDR3 DNA reads TGTGCCAGCGGGGGACTCCCTGGAAACACCATATATTTT.

V and J are TRBV10-2 and TRBJ1-1; D perhaps matches TRBD1 (5 bases). V dropped 4 bases and J dropped 5 bases, with 23 bases sitting between them. Per the germline V gene, CDR1 is WSHSY and CDR2 is SAAADI. This CDR3 is 17 amino acids long. The CDR3 sequence: CASSANPWHRQGTEAFF. CDR3 nucleotide sequence: TGCGCCAGCAGTGCAAACCCATGGCACAGGCAAGGGACTGAAGCTTTCTTT.

This chain connects TRBV9 to TRBJ2-1; D might be TRBD1 or TRBD2, each matching 6 bases. This CDR3 is 15 amino acids long. Germline CDR1 SGDLS, CDR2 YYNGEE. The V and J ends lost 2 bases and 1 base respectively, with 10 bases between them. CDR3 in amino acids: CASSVRGTSYNEQFF. In DNA, the CDR3 is TGTGCCAGCAGCGTTCGCGGGACATCCTACAATGAGCAGTTCTTC.

This clone was counted a single time. The junction departs from the called germline gene at one end, perhaps through a read error. The V gene is TRBV7-7, the J gene TRBJ2-7; weak D call: TRBD2 (6 bases). Germline CDR1 and CDR2: SSHAT and FNYEAQ (reference sequence). This CDR3 is built from 14 residues. This CDR3 is CASSLAAGGYEQYF. Here the CDR3 DNA reads TGTGCTAGCAGCTTAGCGGCGGGCGGCTACGAGCAGTACTTC.

This clone was observed a handful of times. The chain recombines TRBV7-3 with TRBJ1-2; 8 nucleotides match TRBD1. The CDR3 has 13 amino acids. Trimming cost V 5 bases and J 3 bases; bases outside gene matches: 2. Germline loops: CDR1 SGHTA, CDR2 FQGTGA. The CDR3, as DNA: TGTGCCAGCAGCCCGACAGGGGACTATGGCTACACCTTC. It is translated as CASSPTGDYGYTF.

J is TRBJ2-7 and V is TRBV30; the match to TRBD1 covers 7 bases. The V gene end was trimmed by 0 bases and the J gene end by 4 bases; junction bases not matched to a gene: 6. The CDR3 is 14 amino acids. Germline V CDR1 and CDR2: GTSNPN, SVGIG (reference sequence). The CDR3, as DNA: TGTGCCTGGAGTGTACAGGGGCGCGTTTACGAGCAGTACTTC. Encoded protein: CAWSVQGRVYEQYF.

The rearrangement links TRBV4-1 to TRBJ1-1, with D perhaps matching TRBD1 (6 bases). Trimming removed 9 bases from V and 1 base from J, with 15 bases in between. The CDR3 loop spans 14 amino acids. CDR1 and CDR2 (germline): MGHRA, YSYEKL. The CDR3 protein is CASRLQGWNTEAFF. In DNA form, the CDR3 reads TGCGCCAGTCGTTTACAGGGCTGGAACACTGAAGCTTTCTTT.

The chain recombines TRBV28 with TRBJ2-1; D perhaps matches TRBD1 (6 bases). V was cut by 5 bases and J by 0 bases, with 17 bases left in between. Germline CDR1 is MDHEN and CDR2 is SYDVKM. This CDR3 spans 17 amino acids. CDR3 in amino acids: CASSQLTGASSYNEQFF. The CDR3 nucleotides read TGTGCCAGCAGTCAATTGACAGGTGCGAGCTCCTACAATGAGCAGTTCTTC.